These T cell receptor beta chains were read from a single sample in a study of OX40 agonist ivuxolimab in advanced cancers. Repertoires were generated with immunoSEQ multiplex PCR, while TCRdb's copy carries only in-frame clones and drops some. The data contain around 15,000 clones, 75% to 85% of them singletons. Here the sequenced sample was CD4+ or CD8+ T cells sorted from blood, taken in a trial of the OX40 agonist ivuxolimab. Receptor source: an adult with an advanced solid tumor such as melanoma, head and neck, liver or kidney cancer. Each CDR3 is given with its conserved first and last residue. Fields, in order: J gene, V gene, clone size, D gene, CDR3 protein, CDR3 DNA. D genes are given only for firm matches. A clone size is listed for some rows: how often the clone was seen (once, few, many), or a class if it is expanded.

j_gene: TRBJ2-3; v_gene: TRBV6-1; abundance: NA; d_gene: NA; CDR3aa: CASSESRGRATDTQYF; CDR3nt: TGTGCCAGCAGTGAGTCGAGGGGCCGGGCCACAGATACGCAGTATTTT
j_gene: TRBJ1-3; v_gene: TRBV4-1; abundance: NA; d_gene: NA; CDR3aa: CASSQDIRRQAGNTIYF; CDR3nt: TGCGCCAGCAGCCAAGATATCAGAAGACAAGCTGGAAACACCATATATTTT
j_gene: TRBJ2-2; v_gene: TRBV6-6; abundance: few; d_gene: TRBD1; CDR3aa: CASSYGDSGTGELFF; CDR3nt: TGTGCCAGCAGTTACGGGGACAGTGGTACCGGGGAGCTGTTTTTT
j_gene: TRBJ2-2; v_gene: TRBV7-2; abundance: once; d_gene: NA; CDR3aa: CASSLRGQSGELFF; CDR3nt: TGTGCCAGCAGCTTACGGGGGCAGAGCGGGGAGCTGTTTTTT
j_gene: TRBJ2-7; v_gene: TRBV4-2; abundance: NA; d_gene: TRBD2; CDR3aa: CASSQGVTSGSYEQYF; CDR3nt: TGTGCCAGCAGCCAAGGAGTGACTAGCGGGTCCTACGAGCAGTACTTC
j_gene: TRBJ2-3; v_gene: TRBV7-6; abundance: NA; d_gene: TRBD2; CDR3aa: CASSFPLAQRGVSTDTQYF; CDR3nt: TGTGCCAGCAGCTTCCCCCTTGCACAGCGGGGGGTTAGCACAGATACGCAGTATTTT
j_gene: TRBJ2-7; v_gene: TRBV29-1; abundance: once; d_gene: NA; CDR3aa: CSVEITVGGLEQYF; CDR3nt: TGCAGCGTTGAAATCACGGTCGGGGGGCTCGAGCAGTACTTC
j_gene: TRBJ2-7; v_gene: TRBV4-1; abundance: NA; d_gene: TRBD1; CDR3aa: CASSQRQGYEQYF; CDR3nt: TGCGCCAGCAGCCAAAGACAGGGCTACGAGCAGTACTTC
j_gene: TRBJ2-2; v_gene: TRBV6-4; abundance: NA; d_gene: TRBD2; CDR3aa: CASSDSGTRDTGELFF; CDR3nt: TGTGCCAGCAGTGACTCCGGGACTAGGGACACCGGGGAGCTGTTTTTT
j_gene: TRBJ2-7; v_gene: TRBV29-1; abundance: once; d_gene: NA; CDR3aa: CSVDRAGEQYF; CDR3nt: TGCAGCGTTGACAGGGCCGGGGAGCAGTACTTC
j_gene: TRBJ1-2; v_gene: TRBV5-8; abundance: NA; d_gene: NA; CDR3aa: CASSPQGPPYGYTF; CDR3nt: TGTGCCAGCAGCCCGCAGGGGCCTCCCTATGGCTACACCTTC
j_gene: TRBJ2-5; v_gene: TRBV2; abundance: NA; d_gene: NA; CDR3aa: CASSDSVGLQETQYF; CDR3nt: TGTGCCAGCAGCGACTCGGTGGGACTCCAAGAGACCCAGTACTTC
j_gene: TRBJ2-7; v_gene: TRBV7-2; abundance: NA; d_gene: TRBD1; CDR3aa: CASSLAARGSYEQYF; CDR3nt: TGTGCCAGCAGCTTAGCGGCCAGGGGGTCCTACGAGCAGTACTTC
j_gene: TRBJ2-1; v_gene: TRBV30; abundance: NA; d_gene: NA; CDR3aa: CAWSVDSESSYNEQFF; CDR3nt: TGTGCCTGGAGTGTGGACTCGGAGAGCTCCTACAATGAGCAGTTCTTC
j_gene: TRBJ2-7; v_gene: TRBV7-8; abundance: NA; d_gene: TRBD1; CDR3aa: CASSPLTGVPSYEQYF; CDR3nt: TGTGCCAGCAGCCCCTTAACAGGGGTACCCTCCTACGAGCAGTACTTC
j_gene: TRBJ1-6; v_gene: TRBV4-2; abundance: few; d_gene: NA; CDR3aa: CASSGLGSSYNSPLHF; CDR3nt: TGTGCCAGCAGCGGGTTAGGGAGCTCCTATAATTCACCCCTCCACTTT
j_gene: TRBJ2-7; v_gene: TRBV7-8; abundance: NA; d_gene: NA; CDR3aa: CASSLVGDSPYEQYF; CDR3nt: TGTGCCAGCAGCTTAGTGGGGGACTCCCCCTACGAGCAGTACTTC
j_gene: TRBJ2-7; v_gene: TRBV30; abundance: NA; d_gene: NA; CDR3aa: CAWRGLGAYEQYF; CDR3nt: TGTGCCTGGCGCGGGTTGGGGGCCTACGAGCAGTACTTC
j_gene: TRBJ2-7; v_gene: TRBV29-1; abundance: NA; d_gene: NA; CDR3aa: CSVAGTLTSTYEQYF; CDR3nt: TGCAGCGTTGCTGGGACACTGACCTCTACCTACGAGCAGTACTTC
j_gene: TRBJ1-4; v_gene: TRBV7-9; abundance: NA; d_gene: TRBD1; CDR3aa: CASSPTGDYNEKLFF; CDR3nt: TGTGCCAGCAGCCCCACAGGGGATTATAATGAAAAACTGTTTTTT
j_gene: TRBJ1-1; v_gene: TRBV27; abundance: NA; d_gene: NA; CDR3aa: CASSLDYGENTEAFF; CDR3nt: TGTGCCAGCAGTTTAGATTACGGGGAGAACACTGAAGCTTTCTTT
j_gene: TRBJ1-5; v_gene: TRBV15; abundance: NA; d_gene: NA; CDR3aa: CATSGLAGGLVSQPQHF; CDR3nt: TGTGCCACCAGCGGTCTGGCGGGGGGCCTCGTCAGTCAGCCCCAGCATTTT
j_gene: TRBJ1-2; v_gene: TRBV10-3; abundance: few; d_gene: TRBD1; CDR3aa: CAISAPGQINYGYTF; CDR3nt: TGTGCCATCAGTGCCCCGGGACAGATTAACTATGGCTACACCTTC
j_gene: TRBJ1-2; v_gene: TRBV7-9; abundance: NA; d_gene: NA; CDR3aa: CASSQDEGDHYGYTF; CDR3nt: TGTGCCAGCAGCCAAGATGAAGGGGATCACTATGGCTACACCTTC
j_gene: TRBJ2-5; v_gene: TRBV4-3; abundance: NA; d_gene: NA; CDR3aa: CASSQEVAGTTEETQYF; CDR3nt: TGCGCCAGCAGCCAGGAGGTCGCCGGGACAACCGAAGAGACCCAGTACTTC
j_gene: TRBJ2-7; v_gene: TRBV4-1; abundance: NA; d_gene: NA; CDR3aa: CASSQDWQNYEQYF; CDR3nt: TGCGCCAGCAGCCAAGATTGGCAGAACTACGAGCAGTACTTC
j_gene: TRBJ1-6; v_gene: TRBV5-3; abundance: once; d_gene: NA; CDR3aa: CARSLARDLNSPLHF; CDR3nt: TGTGCCAGAAGCTTAGCCCGGGATTTGAATTCACCCCTCCACTTT
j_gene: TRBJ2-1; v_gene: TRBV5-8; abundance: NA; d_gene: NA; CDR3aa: CASSAYHNEQFF; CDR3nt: TGTGCCAGCAGCGCGTACCACAATGAGCAGTTCTTC
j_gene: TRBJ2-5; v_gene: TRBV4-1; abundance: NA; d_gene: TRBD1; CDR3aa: CASSQVPSRGLEQETQYF; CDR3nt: TGCGCCAGCAGCCAAGTCCCTTCCAGGGGGTTGGAGCAAGAGACCCAGTACTTC
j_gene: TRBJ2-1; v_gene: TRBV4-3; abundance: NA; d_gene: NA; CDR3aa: CASSQEAKGYSYNEQFF; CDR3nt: TGCGCCAGCAGCCAAGAGGCCAAAGGGTACTCCTACAATGAGCAGTTCTTC
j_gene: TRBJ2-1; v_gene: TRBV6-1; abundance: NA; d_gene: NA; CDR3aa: CASSEELAPYNEQFF; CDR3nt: TGTGCCAGCAGTGAGGAACTAGCCCCTTACAATGAGCAGTTCTTC
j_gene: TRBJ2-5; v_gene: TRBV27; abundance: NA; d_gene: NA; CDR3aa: CASSLWQEETQYF; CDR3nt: TGTGCCAGCAGTTTATGGCAGGAAGAGACCCAGTACTTC
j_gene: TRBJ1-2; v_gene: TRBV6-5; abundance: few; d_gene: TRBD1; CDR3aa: CASSYSGTDYGYTF; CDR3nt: TGTGCCAGCAGTTACTCGGGGACAGACTATGGCTACACCTTC
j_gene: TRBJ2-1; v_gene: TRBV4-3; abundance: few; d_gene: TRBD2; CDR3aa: CASSQEFSSGKDNEQFF; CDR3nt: TGCGCCAGCAGCCAAGAATTCTCCAGCGGGAAAGACAATGAGCAGTTCTTC
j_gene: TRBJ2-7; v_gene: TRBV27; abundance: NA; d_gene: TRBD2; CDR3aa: CASSLIAGVYEQYF; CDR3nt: TGTGCCAGCAGTTTAATAGCGGGAGTCTACGAGCAGTACTTC
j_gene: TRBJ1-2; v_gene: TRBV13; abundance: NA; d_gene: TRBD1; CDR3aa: CASSLGSGGPAGYTF; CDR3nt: TGTGCCAGCAGCTTAGGCTCAGGGGGCCCGGCGGGCTACACCTTC
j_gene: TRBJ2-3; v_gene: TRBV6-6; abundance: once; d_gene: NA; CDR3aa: CASGLGLTDTQYF; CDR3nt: TGTGCCAGCGGACTGGGCCTCACAGATACGCAGTATTTT
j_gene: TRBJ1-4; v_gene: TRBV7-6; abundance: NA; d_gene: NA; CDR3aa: CASSLNYMGGSGTNEKLFF; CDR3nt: TGTGCCAGCAGCCTGAACTATATGGGGGGCAGCGGCACTAATGAAAAACTGTTTTTT
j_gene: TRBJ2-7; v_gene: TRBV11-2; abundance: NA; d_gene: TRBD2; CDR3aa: CASSFSGGSDYEQYF; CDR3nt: TGTGCCAGCAGCTTCAGCGGGGGCTCCGACTACGAGCAGTACTTC
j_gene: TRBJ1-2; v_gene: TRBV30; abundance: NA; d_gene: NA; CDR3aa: CAWSNGLGYTF; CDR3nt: TGTGCCTGGAGTAACGGACTGGGCTACACCTTC